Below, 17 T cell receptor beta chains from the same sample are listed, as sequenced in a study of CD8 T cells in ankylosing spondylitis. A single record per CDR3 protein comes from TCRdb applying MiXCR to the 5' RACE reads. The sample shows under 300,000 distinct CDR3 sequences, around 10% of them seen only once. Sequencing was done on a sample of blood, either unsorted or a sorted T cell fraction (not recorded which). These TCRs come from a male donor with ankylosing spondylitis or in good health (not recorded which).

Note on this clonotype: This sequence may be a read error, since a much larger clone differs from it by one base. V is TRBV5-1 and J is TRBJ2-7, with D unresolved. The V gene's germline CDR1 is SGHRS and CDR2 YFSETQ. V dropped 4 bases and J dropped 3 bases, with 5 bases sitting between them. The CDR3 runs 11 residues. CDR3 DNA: TGCGCCAGCAGCATGGGCTACGAGCAGTACTTC. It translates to CASSMGYEQYF.

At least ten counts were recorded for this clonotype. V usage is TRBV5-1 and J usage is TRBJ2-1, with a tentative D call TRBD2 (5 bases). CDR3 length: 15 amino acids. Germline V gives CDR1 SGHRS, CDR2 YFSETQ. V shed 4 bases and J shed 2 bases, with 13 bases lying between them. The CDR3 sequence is CASSLGSGAYNEQFF. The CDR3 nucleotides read TGCGCCAGCAGCCTGGGGAGCGGAGCCTACAATGAGCAGTTCTTC.

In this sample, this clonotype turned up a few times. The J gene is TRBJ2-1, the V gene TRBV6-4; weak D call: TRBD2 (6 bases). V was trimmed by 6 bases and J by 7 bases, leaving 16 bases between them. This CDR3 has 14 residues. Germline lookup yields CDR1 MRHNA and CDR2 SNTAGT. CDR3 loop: CASSTFGTANEQFF. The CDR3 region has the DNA TGTGCCAGCAGCACATTTGGGACTGCAAATGAGCAGTTCTTC.

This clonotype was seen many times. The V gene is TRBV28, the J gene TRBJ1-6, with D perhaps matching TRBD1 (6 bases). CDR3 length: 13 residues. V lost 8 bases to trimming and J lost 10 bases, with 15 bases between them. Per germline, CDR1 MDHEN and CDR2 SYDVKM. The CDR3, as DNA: TGTGCCAGCTTTGGACAGTCGGAGTCACCCCTCCACTTT. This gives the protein CASFGQSESPLHF.

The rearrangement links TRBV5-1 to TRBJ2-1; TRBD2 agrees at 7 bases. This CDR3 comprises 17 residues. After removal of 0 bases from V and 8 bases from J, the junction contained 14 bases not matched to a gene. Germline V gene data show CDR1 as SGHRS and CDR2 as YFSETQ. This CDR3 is CASSLGAGVNRGDEQFF. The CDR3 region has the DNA TGCGCCAGCAGCTTGGGGGCGGGGGTTAATCGGGGCGATGAGCAGTTCTTC. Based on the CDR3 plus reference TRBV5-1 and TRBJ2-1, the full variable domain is KAGVTQTPRYLIKTRGQQVTLSCSPISGHRSVSWYQQTPGQGLQFLFEYFSETQRNKGNFPGRFSGRQFSNSRSEMNVSTLELGDSALYLCASSLGAGVNRGDEQFFGPGTRLTVL.

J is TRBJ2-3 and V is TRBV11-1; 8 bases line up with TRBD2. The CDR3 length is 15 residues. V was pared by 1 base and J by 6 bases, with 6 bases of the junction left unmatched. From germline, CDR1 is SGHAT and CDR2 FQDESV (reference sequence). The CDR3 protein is CASSLGRGAMDTQYF. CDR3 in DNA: TGTGCCAGCAGCTTAGGGCGGGGGGCGATGGATACGCAGTATTTT.

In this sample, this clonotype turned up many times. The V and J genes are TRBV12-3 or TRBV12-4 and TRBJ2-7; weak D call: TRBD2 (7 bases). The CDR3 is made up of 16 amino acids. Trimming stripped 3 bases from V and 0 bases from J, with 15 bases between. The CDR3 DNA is TGTGCCAGCAGTTTGGGTTTGCGGGGGCCCTCCTACGAGCAGTACTTC. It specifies CASSLGLRGPSYEQYF.

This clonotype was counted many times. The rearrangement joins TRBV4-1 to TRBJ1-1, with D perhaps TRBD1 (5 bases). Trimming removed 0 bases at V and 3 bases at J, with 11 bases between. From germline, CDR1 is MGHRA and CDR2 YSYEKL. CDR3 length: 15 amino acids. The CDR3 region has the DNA TGCGCCAGCAGCCAAGATTACTCCAGGGACACTGAAGCTTTCTTT. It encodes CASSQDYSRDTEAFF.

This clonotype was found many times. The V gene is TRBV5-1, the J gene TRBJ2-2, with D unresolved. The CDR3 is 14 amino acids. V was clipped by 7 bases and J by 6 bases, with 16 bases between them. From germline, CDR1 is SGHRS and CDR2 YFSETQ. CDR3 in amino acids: CASLGPRSPGELFF. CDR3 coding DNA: TGCGCCAGCCTGGGCCCCCGGTCACCCGGGGAGCTGTTTTTT.

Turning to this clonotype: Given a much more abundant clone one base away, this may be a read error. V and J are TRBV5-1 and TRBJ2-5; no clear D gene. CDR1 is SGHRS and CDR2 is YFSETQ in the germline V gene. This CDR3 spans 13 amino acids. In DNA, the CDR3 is TGCGTCAGCAGCGTATTAAACCAGGAGACCCAGTACTTC. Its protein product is CVSSVLNQETQYF.

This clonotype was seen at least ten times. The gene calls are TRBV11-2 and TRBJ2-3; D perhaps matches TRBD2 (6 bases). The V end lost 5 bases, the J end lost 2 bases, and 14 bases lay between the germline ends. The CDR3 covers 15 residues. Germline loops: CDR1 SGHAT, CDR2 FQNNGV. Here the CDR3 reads CASSPLERVTDTQYF. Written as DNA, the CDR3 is TGTGCCAGCAGCCCCCTCGAGCGGGTCACAGATACGCAGTATTTT.

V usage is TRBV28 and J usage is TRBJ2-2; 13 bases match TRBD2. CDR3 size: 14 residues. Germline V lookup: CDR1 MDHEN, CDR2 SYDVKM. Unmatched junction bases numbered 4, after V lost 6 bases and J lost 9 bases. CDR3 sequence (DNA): TGTGCCAGCAGCCCCGGGACTAGCGGGAGGGAGCTGTTTTTT. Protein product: CASSPGTSGRELFF.

In nucleotides, the CDR3 is TGTGCCAGCAGCGTAGAGGAACGCCGGACCCTGAGCGAGCAGTACTTC. Residues: CASSVEERRTLSEQYF. V usage is TRBV9 and J usage is TRBJ2-7; no reliable D call. Germline V lookup: CDR1 SGDLS, CDR2 YYNGEE. The CDR3 is 16 amino acids. Trimming took 0 bases from V and 6 from J, leaving 19 bases between them.

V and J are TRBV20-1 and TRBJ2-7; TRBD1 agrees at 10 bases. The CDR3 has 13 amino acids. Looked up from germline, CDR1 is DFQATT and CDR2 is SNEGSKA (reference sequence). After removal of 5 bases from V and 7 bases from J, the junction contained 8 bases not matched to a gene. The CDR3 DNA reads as TGCAGTGCTGGCAGACAGGGGGCAGGGGAGCAGTACTTC. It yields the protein CSAGRQGAGEQYF.

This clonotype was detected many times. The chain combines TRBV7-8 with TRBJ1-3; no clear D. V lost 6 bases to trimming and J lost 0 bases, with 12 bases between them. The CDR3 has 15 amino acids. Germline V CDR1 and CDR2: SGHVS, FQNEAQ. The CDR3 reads CASRTPESSGNTIYF. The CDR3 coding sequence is TGTGCCAGCAGGACTCCGGAGAGCTCTGGAAACACCATATATTTT.

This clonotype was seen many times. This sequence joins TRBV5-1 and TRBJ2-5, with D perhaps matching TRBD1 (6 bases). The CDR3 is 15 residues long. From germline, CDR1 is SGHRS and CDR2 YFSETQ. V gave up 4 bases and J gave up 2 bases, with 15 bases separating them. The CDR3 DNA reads TGCGCCAGCAGCCCTAGCACAGGGATTCAAGAGACCCAGTACTTC. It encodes CASSPSTGIQETQYF.

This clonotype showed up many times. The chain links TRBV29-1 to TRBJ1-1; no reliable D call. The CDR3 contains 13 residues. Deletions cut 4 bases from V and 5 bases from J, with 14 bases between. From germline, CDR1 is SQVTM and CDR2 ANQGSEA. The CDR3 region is CSVVESRRTEAFF. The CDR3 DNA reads TGCAGCGTTGTAGAGTCCCGAAGAACTGAAGCTTTCTTT. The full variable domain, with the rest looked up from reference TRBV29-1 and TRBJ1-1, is SAVISQKPSRDICQRGTSLTIQCQVDSQVTMMFWYRQQPGQSLTLIATANQGSEATYESGFVIDKFPISRPNLTFSTLTVSNMSPEDSSIYLCSVVESRRTEAFFGQGTRLTVV.